This T cell receptor beta chain came from a study of blood T cell repertoires in COVID-19. In its sample, this clone was seen a few times. With 3 bases removed from V and 4 bases from J, the gap between germline ends came to 19 bases. Looked up from germline, CDR1 is MNHNS and CDR2 is SASEGT. This CDR3 comprises 17 residues. Clones were sequenced by immunoSEQ multiplex PCR, and TCRdb holds only the in-frame ones, with some missing. The table shows some 120,000 clones, with around 86% occurring only once. This TCR was recovered from a woman aged 80 or over with acute or convalescent COVID-19. Input material: peripheral blood. The V gene is TRBV6-1, the J gene TRBJ1-3; no definite D call. The chain's CDR3 is CASSDIGISGSGNTIYF. CDR3 bases: TGTGCCAGCAGTGATATCGGAATATCGGGTTCGGGAAACACCATATATTTT.